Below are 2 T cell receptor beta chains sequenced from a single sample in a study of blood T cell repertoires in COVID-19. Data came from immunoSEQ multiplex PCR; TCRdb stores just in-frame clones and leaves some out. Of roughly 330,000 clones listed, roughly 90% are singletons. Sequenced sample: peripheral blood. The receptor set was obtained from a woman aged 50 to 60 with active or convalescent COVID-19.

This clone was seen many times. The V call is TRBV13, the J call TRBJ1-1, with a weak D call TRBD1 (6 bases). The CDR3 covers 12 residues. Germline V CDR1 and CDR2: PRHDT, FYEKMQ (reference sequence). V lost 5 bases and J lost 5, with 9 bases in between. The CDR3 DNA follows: TGTGCCAGCAGCCCGACAGGAACTGAAGCTTTCTTT. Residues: CASSPTGTEAFF.

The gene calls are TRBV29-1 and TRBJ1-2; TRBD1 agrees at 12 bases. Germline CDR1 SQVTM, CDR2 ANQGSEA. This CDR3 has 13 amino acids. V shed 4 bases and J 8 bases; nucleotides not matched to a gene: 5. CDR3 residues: CSVVGQGAWGYTF. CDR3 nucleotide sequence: TGCAGCGTTGTGGGACAGGGGGCTTGGGGCTACACCTTC.